The next 27 T cell receptor beta chains were all read from a single sample in a study of blood T cell repertoires in COVID-19. Libraries were prepared by immunoSEQ multiplex PCR; TCRdb keeps only in-frame clonotypes and omits some of them. The sample consists of 95,000 to 150,000 clones, over 75% of them appearing once. Sequences were obtained from peripheral blood. These receptors originate from a woman at least 80 years old with acute or convalescent COVID-19.

This sequence joins TRBV9 and TRBJ2-7, with D tentatively TRBD2 (6 bases). CDR1 and CDR2 (germline): SGDLS, YYNGEE. V shed 0 bases and J shed 2 bases, with 9 bases lying between them. The CDR3 is 14 residues long. CDR3 residues: CASSVGGRPYEQYF. In DNA, the CDR3 is TGTGCCAGCAGCGTAGGAGGGAGGCCCTACGAGCAGTACTTC.

The CDR3 loop reads CASGLVLGIQDSNQPQHF. CDR3 DNA: TGTGCTAGTGGTTTGGTACTAGGAATCCAGGATAGCAATCAGCCCCAGCATTTT. The chain is built from TRBV12-5 and TRBJ1-5, with no clear D. Trimming cost V 0 bases and J 0 bases, with 15 bases left between them. The V gene's germline CDR1 is LGHNT and CDR2 FRNRAP. The CDR3 length is 18 residues.

V gene TRBV15 combines with J gene TRBJ1-1; the D gene is possibly TRBD1 (6 bases). Trimming removed 5 bases at V and 1 base at J, with 26 bases between. The CDR3 length is 19 residues. The germline CDR1 and CDR2 sequences are LNHNV and YYDKDF (reference sequence). The CDR3 sequence is CATSYLMGANLSPNTEAFF. The CDR3 region has the DNA TGTGCCACCAGCTACCTGATGGGGGCGAATTTGAGTCCGAACACTGAAGCTTTCTTT. Combining the CDR3 with reference TRBV15 and TRBJ1-1 gives the whole variable domain DAMVIQNPRYQVTQFGKPVTLSCSQTLNHNVMYWYQQKSSQAPKLLFHYYDKDFNNEADTPDNFQSRRPNTSFCFLDIRSPGLGDTAMYLCATSYLMGANLSPNTEAFFGQGTRLTVV.

The CDR3 spells CASSAGQGGRVETQYF. As DNA, the CDR3 is TGTGCCAGCAGCGCAGGACAGGGGGGGAGGGTGGAGACCCAGTACTTC. The chain uses TRBV9 and TRBJ2-5; TRBD1 matches at 10 bases. The CDR3 covers 16 residues. Germline assignment: CDR1 SGDLS and CDR2 YYNGEE. The V segment lost 3 bases and the J segment 5 bases; nucleotides outside the gene matches: 10.

This rearrangement joins TRBV25-1 to TRBJ1-3; tentatively, D is TRBD1 (5 bases). Germline CDR1 reads MGHDK; CDR2 reads SYGVNS. V shed 6 bases and J shed 3 bases, with 15 bases lying between them. The CDR3 totals 15 residues. The CDR3 DNA reads TGTGCCAGCAGCGATCAGGACAAGGTTGGAAACACCATATATTTT. It specifies CASSDQDKVGNTIYF.

The chain couples TRBV12-3 or TRBV12-4 to TRBJ1-6; D perhaps matches TRBD1 (5 bases). There are 12 residues in the CDR3. Trimming pared 3 bases from V and 10 bases from J, leaving 7 bases between. CDR3 sequence: CASSFWGSPLHF. The CDR3 region has the DNA TGTGCCAGCAGTTTTTGGGGCTCACCCCTCCACTTT.

Only a few counts were recorded for this clone. This chain uses TRBV2 with TRBJ1-5; D gene unclear. CDR1 SNHLY and CDR2 FYNNEI come from the germline V gene. The CDR3 covers 12 residues. Deletions cut 4 bases from V and 6 bases from J, with 7 bases between. CDR3: CASSGEAQPQHF. The DNA for the CDR3 is TGTGCCAGCAGTGGTGAGGCTCAGCCCCAGCATTTT.

This clone has a single count. The chain uses TRBV7-9 and TRBJ1-2; 9 nucleotides align to TRBD1. Germline V gene lookup returns CDR1 SEHNR and CDR2 FQNEAQ (reference sequence). This CDR3 has 15 residues. V was clipped by 3 bases and J by 6 bases; unmatched bases: 8. The CDR3 here is CASSFWDREKDGYTF. The CDR3 DNA reads TGTGCCAGCAGCTTCTGGGACAGGGAAAAGGATGGCTACACCTTC.

This chain connects TRBV28 to TRBJ2-6, with 10 bases fitting TRBD1. From germline, CDR1 is MDHEN and CDR2 SYDVKM. The length of the CDR3 is 13 residues. Trimming at V came to 10 bases and at J to 14 bases, leaving 11 bases not matched to a gene. The CDR3 region is CAIYPGQGGFLTF. CDR3 DNA: TGTGCCATATACCCCGGACAGGGGGGTTTCCTGACTTTC.

The J gene is TRBJ2-5, the V gene TRBV3-1 (or the pseudogene TRBV3-2); 7 nucleotides agree with TRBD2. The length of the CDR3 is 17 residues. In germline, CDR1 is LGHDT, CDR2 YNNKEL (reference sequence). V lost 0 bases and J lost 3; bases outside the gene matches: 10. The chain's CDR3 is CASSQDYNGGREETQYF. The DNA for the CDR3 is TGTGCCAGCAGCCAAGACTACAACGGGGGGAGGGAAGAGACCCAGTACTTC.

In this sample, this clone turned up once. V gene TRBV11-2 combines with J gene TRBJ1-5; D is ambiguous. The CDR3 is made up of 15 amino acids. The ends were cut back, 0 bases at V and 6 bases at J, with 12 bases in the middle. Germline assignment: CDR1 SGHAT and CDR2 FQNNGV. CDR3 residues: CASSLDLAGFQPQHF. The CDR3 region has the DNA TGTGCCAGCAGCTTAGATCTGGCGGGGTTTCAGCCCCAGCATTTT. Full variable domain (remainder filled in from reference TRBV11-2 and TRBJ1-5): EAGVAQSPRYKIIEKRQSVAFWCNPISGHATLYWYQQILGQGPKLLIQFQNNGVVDDSQLPKDRFSAERLKGVDSTLKIQPAKLEDSAVYLCASSLDLAGFQPQHFGDGTRLSIL.

The chain recombines TRBV6-5 with TRBJ1-3; the match to TRBD1 covers 7 bases. Per the germline V gene, CDR1 is MNHEY and CDR2 is SVGAGI. V gave up 6 bases and J gave up 1 base; unmatched junction bases: 3. The CDR3 has 14 amino acids. This CDR3 is CASRWDSSGNTIYF. DNA of the CDR3: TGTGCCAGCAGGTGGGACAGTTCTGGAAACACCATATATTTT.

This rearrangement joins TRBV5-1 to TRBJ2-3, with 9 bases that match TRBD1. Germline V gene lookup returns CDR1 SGHRS and CDR2 YFSETQ. Losses at the gene ends were 4 bases for V and 4 bases for J; bases not matched to a gene: 7. The CDR3 totals 15 residues. This chain's CDR3 is CASSRRQGGSDTQYF. CDR3 sequence (DNA): TGCGCCAGCAGCAGGAGACAGGGGGGCTCAGATACGCAGTATTTT. The full variable domain, its missing parts supplied by reference TRBV5-1 and TRBJ2-3, is KAGVTQTPRYLIKTRGQQVTLSCSPISGHRSVSWYQQTPGQGLQFLFEYFSETQRNKGNFPGRFSGRQFSNSRSEMNVSTLELGDSALYLCASSRRQGGSDTQYFGPGTRLTVL.

The chain is built from TRBV6-5 and TRBJ2-2; perhaps TRBD1 as D (5 bases). This CDR3 comprises 14 residues. CDR1 is MNHEY and CDR2 is SVGAGI in the germline V gene. V lost 7 bases and J 3 bases, leaving 12 bases between the germline ends. CDR3 residues: CASKKGLDTGELFF. CDR3 nucleotide sequence: TGTGCCAGCAAGAAGGGGTTGGACACCGGGGAGCTGTTTTTT.

This rearrangement joins TRBV6-5 to TRBJ2-1, with D possibly TRBD1 on 6 matching bases. The germline CDR1 and CDR2 sequences are MNHEY and SVGAGI. Trimming cost V 5 bases and J 2 bases, with 13 bases left between them. The CDR3 extends over 15 amino acids. The CDR3 sequence: CASSRQAITYNEQFF. CDR3 sequence (DNA): TGTGCCAGCAGTCGACAGGCGATCACCTACAATGAGCAGTTCTTC.

This clone was seen a single time. The chain combines TRBV7-2 with TRBJ2-5; the match to TRBD2 covers 14 bases. V lost 0 bases to trimming and J lost 6 bases; unmatched junction nucleotides: 6. CDR1 and CDR2 (germline): SGHTA, FQGNSA. This CDR3 is built from 17 residues. The CDR3 region has the DNA TGTGCCAGCAGCTTAGCGTTGCGGACTAGCGGGGGGCAGACCCAGTACTTC. As protein: CASSLALRTSGGQTQYF.

This chain connects TRBV9 to TRBJ1-2, with D perhaps matching TRBD1 (6 bases). V was pared by 3 bases and J by 11 bases, with 14 bases between. This CDR3 has 12 residues. CDR1 SGDLS and CDR2 YYNGEE come from the germline V gene. The CDR3 bases are TGTGCCAGCAGCGCCGATTTGGGGGCTTACACCTTC. It yields the protein CASSADLGAYTF.

The chain recombines TRBV9 with TRBJ2-3; tentative D call: TRBD2 (6 bases). Germline assignment: CDR1 SGDLS and CDR2 YYNGEE. With 0 bases removed from V and 4 bases from J, the gap between germline ends came to 15 bases. This CDR3 spans 16 amino acids. The chain's CDR3 is CASSVDYGGGADTQYF. The DNA for the CDR3 is TGTGCCAGCAGCGTAGACTATGGGGGAGGCGCAGATACGCAGTATTTT.

J is TRBJ1-3 and V is TRBV7-2, with 7 bases identical to TRBD1. CDR3 size: 15 residues. The germline V gene has CDR1 SGHTA and CDR2 FQGNSA. The V gene end was trimmed by 5 bases and the J gene end by 4 bases; junction bases not matched to a gene: 8. CDR3 sequence reads: CASSLLTGRGNTIYF. The CDR3 region has the DNA TGTGCCAGCAGCCTGCTGACAGGGCGAGGAAACACCATATATTTT.

Regarding this clone: In the same sample, other DNA sequences code for this CDR3. V and J are TRBV9 and TRBJ1-1, with D possibly being TRBD1 (5 bases). V lost 0 bases and J 0 bases, leaving 6 bases between the germline ends. The V gene's germline CDR1 is SGDLS and CDR2 YYNGEE. The CDR3 has 14 amino acids. CDR3 in amino acids: CASSVGQLNTEAFF. CDR3 DNA sequence: TGTGCCAGCAGCGTAGGACAGCTGAACACTGAAGCTTTCTTT.

V and J are TRBV27 and TRBJ2-1; D perhaps matches TRBD1 (7 bases). Trimming left V 4 bases short and J 4 bases short, with 20 bases between. This CDR3 has 17 residues. The germline gives CDR1 MNHEY, CDR2 SMNVEV (reference sequence). Here the CDR3 reads CASSSSGTAGGYNEQFF. As DNA, the CDR3 is TGTGCCAGCAGTTCCTCCGGGACGGCAGGGGGGTACAATGAGCAGTTCTTC.

The genes are TRBV5-1 and TRBJ1-1; D is undetermined. With 0 bases removed from V and 4 bases from J, the gap between germline ends came to 10 bases. There are 14 residues in the CDR3. Germline CDR1 and CDR2: SGHRS and YFSETQ. The CDR3 spells CASSLGGGSTEAFF. DNA for the CDR3: TGCGCCAGCAGCTTGGGCGGAGGTAGCACTGAAGCTTTCTTT.

The genes are TRBV18 and TRBJ2-5, with 7 positions matching TRBD1. Per the germline V gene, CDR1 is KGHSH and CDR2 is LQKENI. Trimming removed 8 bases from V and 2 bases from J; junction bases left unmatched: 8. The CDR3 contains 14 residues. DNA of the CDR3: TGTGCCAGCCGGAATCCGGGACAGCAAGAGACCCAGTACTTC. It encodes CASRNPGQQETQYF. Full variable domain (missing parts from reference TRBV18 and TRBJ2-5): NAGVMQNPRHLVRRRGQEARLRCSPMKGHSHVYWYRQLPEEGLKFMVYLQKENIIDESGMPKERFSAEFPKEGPSILRIQQVVRGDSAAYFCASRNPGQQETQYFGPGTRLLVL.

This chain connects TRBV2 to TRBJ2-1, with TRBD2 matching 7 bases. With 2 bases clipped from V and 15 bases from J, the junction kept 7 bases outside the gene matches. The CDR3 length is 12 residues. Germline lookup yields CDR1 SNHLY and CDR2 FYNNEI. This CDR3 is CASSENERGMFF. The CDR3, as DNA: TGTGCCAGCAGTGAAAATGAGCGGGGAATGTTCTTC.

V and J are TRBV19 and TRBJ1-2, with a weak D call TRBD1 (6 bases). Germline V gene lookup returns CDR1 LNHDA and CDR2 SQIVND (reference sequence). The V end was cut by 5 bases, the J end by 4 bases, with 14 bases between. The CDR3 loop spans 14 amino acids. CDR3 in amino acids: CASSYRENPYGYTF. CDR3 nucleotides: TGTGCCAGTAGTTACAGGGAAAACCCCTATGGCTACACCTTC.

V usage is TRBV7-9 and J usage is TRBJ2-7; TRBD2 might be the D (6 bases). CDR3 size: 12 residues. In germline, CDR1 is SEHNR, CDR2 FQNEAQ (reference sequence). Between the trimmed V and J ends, which lost 7 bases and 6 bases, there was a span of 13 bases. CDR3 protein: CASTSGGAEQYV. The CDR3 DNA sequence: TGTGCCAGCACCAGCGGCGGGGCCGAGCAGTACGTC.

CDR3 DNA sequence: TGTGCCAGCAGCCAAACTAGCGGGGGGGTCTACGAGCAGTACGTC. It specifies CASSQTSGGVYEQYV. The genes are TRBV4-2 and TRBJ2-7; the match to TRBD2 covers 13 bases. Trimming cost V 2 bases and J 3 bases; bases outside gene matches: 1. The CDR3 length is 15 residues. Germline V lookup: CDR1 LGHNA, CDR2 YNFKEQ.